These T cell receptor beta chains were read from a single sample in a study of cytomegalovirus exposure and HLA in healthy donors. Assay used: immunoSEQ multiplex PCR; TCRdb lists only in-frame clones, some missing. This sample carries 110,000 or so clones, 75% to 90% of them seen once, and the ten largest clones take approximately 6.9%. The material sequenced was PBMCs. Source of these receptors: a man under 40 in good health and CMV-seropositive. The CDR3 runs from the conserved cysteine through the conserved F or W. The D gene is left open where the match is weak. Size is stated for part of the rows, as once, few or many counts, or as a class when the clone is expanded.

j_call v_call d_call clone_size cdr3_nt cdr3_aa
TRBJ1-1 TRBV15 TRBD1 - TGTGCCACCAGCAGAGAGAGGACAGGACGAACTGAAGCTTTCTTT CATSRERTGRTEAFF
TRBJ2-7 TRBV5-1 TRBD1 few TGCGCCAGCAGCAGTACTTTGACAGGGGTGACGAGTGAGCAGTACTTC CASSSTLTGVTSEQYF
TRBJ2-7 TRBV6-1 - - TGTGCCAGCATAAGACAGGAAGCCTTCTACGAGCAGTACTTC CASIRQEAFYEQYF
TRBJ1-2 TRBV5-1 TRBD1 once TGCGCCAGCAGCCCGGGACAGGGCCTGGATGGCTACACCTTC CASSPGQGLDGYTF
TRBJ1-2 TRBV7-9 - once TGTGCCAGCAGCTTGAAGTCGAGGGAAATGATAGGTGGCTACACCTTC CASSLKSREMIGGYTF
TRBJ1-2 TRBV14 - - TGTGCCAGCAGCCAAAACAGGGTTGGCTACACCTTC CASSQNRVGYTF
TRBJ1-2 TRBV5-4 - - TGTGCCAGCAGCTTTGACCGTTCAGGCGTGGACTATGGCTACACCTTC CASSFDRSGVDYGYTF
TRBJ1-5 TRBV12-5 - few TGTGCTAGTGCGTCACTCTTTAATCAGCCCCAGCATTTT CASASLFNQPQHF
TRBJ1-4 TRBV5-6 - - TGTGCCAGCAGTCAGAGTGTCGGGAAGGCTAATGAAAAACTGTTTTTT CASSQSVGKANEKLFF
TRBJ1-2 TRBV6-6 TRBD1 - TGTGCCAGCAGTCGGGGCAGGGGGGACGGCTACACCTTC CASSRGRGDGYTF
TRBJ2-7 TRBV9 TRBD2 - TGTGCCAGCAGCCCCACTAGCGGACCCTACGAGCAGTACTTC CASSPTSGPYEQYF
TRBJ2-2 TRBV6-5 - - TGTGCCAGCAGTTCCCGGCAGGGGGGGAACACCGGGGAGCTGTTTTTT CASSSRQGGNTGELFF
TRBJ1-1 TRBV18 TRBD1 - TGTGCCAGCTCACCACCCGGGACAGGGTCTTTCGCTTTCTTT CASSPPGTGSFAFF
TRBJ2-3 TRBV7-9 - - TGTGCCAGCAGCCGGGTTTATACGCAGTATTTT CASSRVYTQYF
TRBJ2-7 TRBV11-2 - - TGTGCCAGTGCCCTAGGTGGAGCCCACGAGCAGTACTTC CASALGGAHEQYF
TRBJ1-1 TRBV28 TRBD1 - TGTGCCAGCAGTTTACAGGGGGCGCTGGGGGACACTGAAGCTTTCTTT CASSLQGALGDTEAFF
TRBJ2-1 TRBV7-6 TRBD1 - TGTGCCAGCAGCTTAAGACAGGGCCACAATGAGCAGTTCTTC CASSLRQGHNEQFF
TRBJ1-5 TRBV7-3 TRBD1 - TGTGCCAGCATTGCGGACAGGCCTTATCAGCCCCAGCATTTT CASIADRPYQPQHF
TRBJ2-3 TRBV4-2 TRBD2 - TGTGCCAGCAGCGCCCCGGCGGGGGGGCCCGCCGGCACAGATACGCAGTATTTT CASSAPAGGPAGTDTQYF
TRBJ2-5 TRBV29-1 - - TGCAGCGTTGCTCCTGAGTACCAAGAGACCCAGTACTTC CSVAPEYQETQYF
TRBJ2-5 TRBV6-6 - - TGTGCCAGCAGCATGCCAGGGGTGAGCGGAGAGACCCAGTACTTC CASSMPGVSGETQYF
TRBJ1-4 TRBV4-1 - - TGCGCCAGCAGCCAATCGGGCGTCGGAGGTGAAAAACTGTTTTTT CASSQSGVGGEKLFF
TRBJ2-3 TRBV5-1 TRBD1 once TGCGCCAGCAGCCCGTCCCGGGACAGGGGAGATACGCAGTATTTT CASSPSRDRGDTQYF
TRBJ1-1 TRBV6-5 - - TGTGCCTGCAGGCGACAGAGCCTCACTGAAGCTTTCTTT CACRRQSLTEAFF
TRBJ1-5 TRBV5-6 - - TGTGCCAGCAGCTTCTCCGGGACAAACAATCAGCCCCAGCATTTT CASSFSGTNNQPQHF
TRBJ1-4 TRBV30 TRBD1 - TGTGCCGGACAGGAAAATGAAAAACTGTTTTTT CAGQENEKLFF
TRBJ1-6 TRBV15 - - TGTGCCACCAGCAGGCGCGGTGATGGTTCACCCCTCCACTTT CATSRRGDGSPLHF
TRBJ1-5 TRBV28 - - TGTGCCAGCAGTCCAGGGAATCAGCCCCAGCATTTT CASSPGNQPQHF
TRBJ1-1 TRBV11-2 - - TGTGCCAGCAGCGCCAGACAGCTAGGAATGAACACTGAAGCTTTCTTT CASSARQLGMNTEAFF
TRBJ1-2 TRBV7-9 - - TGTGCCAGCAGCTTCCACAGCGGAGGCTACACCTTC CASSFHSGGYTF
TRBJ2-1 TRBV7-3 - - TGTGCCAGCAGCCAAGACGCTAGCTCCTACAATGAGCAGTTCTTC CASSQDASSYNEQFF
TRBJ2-1 TRBV11-2 TRBD1 once TGTGCCTCCGCAGGGGGTGGGGAGCAGTTCTTC CASAGGGEQFF
TRBJ1-2 TRBV18 TRBD1 once TGTGCCAGCTCACCGACAGGGCTTTACGGCTACACCTTC CASSPTGLYGYTF
TRBJ1-5 TRBV9 - - TGTGCCAGCAGCGTGGACACAGGAGCTCAGCCCCAGCATTTT CASSVDTGAQPQHF
TRBJ2-5 TRBV18 TRBD2 once TGTGCCAGCTCACCTCCAACTAGCGGGAAAGGGGCCCAGTACTTC CASSPPTSGKGAQYF
TRBJ1-2 TRBV7-9 - - TGTGCCAGCAGCGCCCTGGAGGGGAGGGGCGGCTACACCTTC CASSALEGRGGYTF
TRBJ2-6 TRBV4-1 - - TGCGCCAGCAGCCAAGATTCAGGGGAAGGGGAGACTGGGGCCAACGTCCTGACTTTC CASSQDSGEGETGANVLTF
TRBJ2-1 TRBV7-2 TRBD1 few TGTGCCAGCAGCAAAGACAGGGGGAGCTCCTACAATGAGCAGTTCTTC CASSKDRGSSYNEQFF
TRBJ2-1 TRBV6-4 TRBD2 once TGTGCCAGCAGTGTGGGACTAGCGGGGCCCAATGAGCAGTTCTTC CASSVGLAGPNEQFF
TRBJ2-6 TRBV4-3 - few TGCGCCAGCAGCCCGGACAGTAGCTCTGGGGCCAACGTCCTGACTTTC CASSPDSSSGANVLTF
TRBJ2-2 TRBV6-6 - - TGTGCCAGCAGTTACTCGACTGATAACACCGGGGAGCTGTTTTTT CASSYSTDNTGELFF
TRBJ1-2 TRBV19 TRBD1 once TGTGCCAGTAGTGTCAACAGGGGTTCGAGTGGCTACACCTTC CASSVNRGSSGYTF
TRBJ1-1 TRBV4-3 TRBD1 - TGCGCCAGCAGCCATGACTATGGACAGGGACAACAAGCTTTCTTT CASSHDYGQGQQAFF
TRBJ1-2 TRBV7-6 - few TGTGCCAGCAGCTTGAGGCCAGGAAGGGAGGGCTACACCTTC CASSLRPGREGYTF
TRBJ1-5 TRBV19 TRBD1 - TGTGCCACCCAACAGGGGCTTAGCAATCAGCCCCAGCATTTT CATQQGLSNQPQHF
TRBJ2-2 TRBV4-1 TRBD1 - TGCGCCAGCAGCCAGCGCTTACAGGGGACCGGGGAGCTGTTTTTT CASSQRLQGTGELFF
TRBJ1-5 TRBV15 TRBD1 - TGTGCCACCAGCAGAGAACAGGGGGGTCAGCCCCAGCATTTT CATSREQGGQPQHF
TRBJ1-4 TRBV11-2 - - TGTGCCAGCAGCTTGGGGGGGTATTTGGAAAAACTGTTTTTT CASSLGGYLEKLFF
TRBJ2-7 TRBV6-5 - - TGTGCCAGCAGAGGAGGACTCCTCCGCACCTACGAGCAGTACTTC CASRGGLLRTYEQYF
TRBJ2-3 TRBV4-1 TRBD2 - TGCGCCAGCAGCCAAGCCGGGGGGGCACTTGGCACAGATACGCAGTATTTT CASSQAGGALGTDTQYF
TRBJ1-1 TRBV7-2 - - TGTGCCAGCAGCCAATCCAGGGGAGTAAGGAACACTGAAGCTTTCTTT CASSQSRGVRNTEAFF
TRBJ1-1 TRBV30 - - TGTGCCTGGACACGATCGGGATCGGTTGGAGCTTTCTTT CAWTRSGSVGAFF
TRBJ1-5 TRBV6-5 - - TGTGCCAGCAGTTACTCTCACAGTAGCAATCAGCCCCAGCATTTT CASSYSHSSNQPQHF
TRBJ2-2 TRBV5-6 TRBD1 - TGTGCCAGCAGCCGACAGGGGGATAACACCGGGGAGCTGTTTTTT CASSRQGDNTGELFF
TRBJ2-1 TRBV5-6 TRBD1 - TGTGCCAGCAGCTGGGGGACAGGGGCATTCGATGAGCAGTTCTTC CASSWGTGAFDEQFF
TRBJ2-7 TRBV6-1 - - TGTGCCAGCAGCGGTGGTGTCCGCTACGAGCAGTACTTC CASSGGVRYEQYF
TRBJ2-1 TRBV5-6 TRBD1 - TGTGCCAGCAGCTCAACCGGGACAGGGGTGAATGAGCAGTTCTTC CASSSTGTGVNEQFF
TRBJ2-7 TRBV23-1 TRBD1 few TGCGTCCCACCGTACAGGGGCCCCGAGCCCAAGCAGTACTTC CVPPYRGPEPKQYF